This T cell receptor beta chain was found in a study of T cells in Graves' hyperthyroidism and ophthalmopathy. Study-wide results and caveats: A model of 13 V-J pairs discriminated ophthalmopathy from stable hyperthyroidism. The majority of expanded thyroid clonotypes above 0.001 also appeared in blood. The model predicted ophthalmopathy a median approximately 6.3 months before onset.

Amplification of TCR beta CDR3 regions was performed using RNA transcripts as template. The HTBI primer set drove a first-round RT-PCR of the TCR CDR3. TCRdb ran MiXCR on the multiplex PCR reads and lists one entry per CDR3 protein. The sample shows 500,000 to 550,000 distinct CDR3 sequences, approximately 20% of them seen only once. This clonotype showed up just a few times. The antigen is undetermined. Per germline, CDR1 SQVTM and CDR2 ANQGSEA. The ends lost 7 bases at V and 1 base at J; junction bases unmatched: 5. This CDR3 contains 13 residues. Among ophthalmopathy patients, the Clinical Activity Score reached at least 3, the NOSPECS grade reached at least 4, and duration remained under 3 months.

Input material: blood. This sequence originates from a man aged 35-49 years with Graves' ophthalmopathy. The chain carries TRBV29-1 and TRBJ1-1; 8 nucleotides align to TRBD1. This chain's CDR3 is CSASGTGNTEAFF. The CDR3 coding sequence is TGCAGCGCCTCCGGGACAGGGAACACTGAAGCTTTCTTT.